This T cell receptor (beta chain) was documented in a study of blood T cells in healthy people across ages. This clonotype has just one count. What it binds is not known. Caucasian individuals from Russia who were healthy and aged roughly 6 to 95 acted as donors. Study observations and caveats: Estimated diversity across one million T cells was deemed an underestimate. Age showed a roughly linear inverse relationship with TCR beta diversity per million T cells.

The germline V gene has CDR1 KGHDR and CDR2 SFDVKD. Trimming shortened V by 3 bases and J by 3 bases, and 8 bases separated the two germline ends. The CDR3 has 14 amino acids. The use of a sample-barcoded 5' primer and a J-beta primer mix characterized a second PCR of roughly 7 to 11 cycles. One entry per CDR3 protein results from TCRdb running MiXCR on the 5' RACE reads. Seen here are around 1,500,000 distinct CDR3 sequences, 40% to 50% observed once, and the top ten hold 7.9%. The sequencing sample was made of blood. This sequence joins TRBV24-1 and TRBJ1-5; D gene ambiguous. The clonotype was recovered from a woman younger than 35 in good health. CDR3 sequence: CATSDGQPNQPQHF. For the CDR3, the DNA is TGTGCCACCAGTGATGGCCAGCCCAATCAGCCCCAGCATTTT.